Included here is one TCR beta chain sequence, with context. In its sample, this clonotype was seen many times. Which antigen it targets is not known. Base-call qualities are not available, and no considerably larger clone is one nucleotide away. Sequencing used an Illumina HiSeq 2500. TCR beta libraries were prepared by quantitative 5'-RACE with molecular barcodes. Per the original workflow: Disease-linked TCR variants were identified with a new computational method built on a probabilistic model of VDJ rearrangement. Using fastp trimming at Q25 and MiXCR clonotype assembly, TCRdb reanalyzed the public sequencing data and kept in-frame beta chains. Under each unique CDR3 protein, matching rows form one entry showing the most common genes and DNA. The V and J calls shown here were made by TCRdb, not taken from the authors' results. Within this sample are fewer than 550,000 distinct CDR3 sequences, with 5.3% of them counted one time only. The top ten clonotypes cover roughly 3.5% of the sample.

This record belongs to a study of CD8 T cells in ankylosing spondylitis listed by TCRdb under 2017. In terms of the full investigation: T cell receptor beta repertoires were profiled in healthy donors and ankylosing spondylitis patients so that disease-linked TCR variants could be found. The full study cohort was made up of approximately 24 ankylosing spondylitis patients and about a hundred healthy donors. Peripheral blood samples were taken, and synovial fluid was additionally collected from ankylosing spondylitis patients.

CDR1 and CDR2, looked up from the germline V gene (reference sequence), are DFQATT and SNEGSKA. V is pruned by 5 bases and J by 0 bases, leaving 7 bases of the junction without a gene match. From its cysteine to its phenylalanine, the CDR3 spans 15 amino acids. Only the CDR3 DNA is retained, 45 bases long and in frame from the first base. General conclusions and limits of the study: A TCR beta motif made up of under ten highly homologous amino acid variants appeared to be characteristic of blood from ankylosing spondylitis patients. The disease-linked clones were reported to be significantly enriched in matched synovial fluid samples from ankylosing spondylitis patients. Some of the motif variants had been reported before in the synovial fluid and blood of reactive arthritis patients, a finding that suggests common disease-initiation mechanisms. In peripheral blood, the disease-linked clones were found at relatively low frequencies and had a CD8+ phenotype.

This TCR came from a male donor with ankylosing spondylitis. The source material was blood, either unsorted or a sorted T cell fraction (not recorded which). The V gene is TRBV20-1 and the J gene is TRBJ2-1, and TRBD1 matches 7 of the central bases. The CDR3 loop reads CSAWDSPFSYNEQFF. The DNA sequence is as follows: TGCAGTGCTTGGGACAGTCCTTTCTCCTACAATGAGCAGTTCTTC.